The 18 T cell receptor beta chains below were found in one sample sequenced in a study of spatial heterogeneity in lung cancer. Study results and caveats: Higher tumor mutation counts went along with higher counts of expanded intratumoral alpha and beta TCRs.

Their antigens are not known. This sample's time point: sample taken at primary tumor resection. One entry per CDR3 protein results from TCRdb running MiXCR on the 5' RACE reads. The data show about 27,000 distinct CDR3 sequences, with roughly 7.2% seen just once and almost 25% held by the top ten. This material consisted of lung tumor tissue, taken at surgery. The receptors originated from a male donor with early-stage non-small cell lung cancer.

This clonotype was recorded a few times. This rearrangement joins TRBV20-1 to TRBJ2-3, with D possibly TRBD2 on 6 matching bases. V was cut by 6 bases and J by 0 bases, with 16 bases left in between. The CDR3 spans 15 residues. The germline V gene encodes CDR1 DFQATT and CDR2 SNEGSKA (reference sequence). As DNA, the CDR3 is TGCAGTGCCCCAGGCCAGACTAGAAGCACAGATACGCAGTATTTT. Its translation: CSAPGQTRSTDTQYF.

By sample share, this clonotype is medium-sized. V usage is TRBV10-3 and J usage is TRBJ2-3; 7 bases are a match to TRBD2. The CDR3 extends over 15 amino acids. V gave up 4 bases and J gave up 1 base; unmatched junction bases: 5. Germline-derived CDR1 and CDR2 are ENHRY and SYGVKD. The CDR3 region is CAISGLAQRTDTQYF. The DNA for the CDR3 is TGTGCCATCAGTGGACTAGCCCAGCGCACAGATACGCAGTATTTT.

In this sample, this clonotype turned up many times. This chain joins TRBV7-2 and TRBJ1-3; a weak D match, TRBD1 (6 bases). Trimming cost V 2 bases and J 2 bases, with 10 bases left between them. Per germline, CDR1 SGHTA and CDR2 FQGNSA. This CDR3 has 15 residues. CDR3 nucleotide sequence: TGTGCCAGCAGCTTACTAAGGGGGACTGGAAACACCATATATTTT. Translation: CASSLLRGTGNTIYF.

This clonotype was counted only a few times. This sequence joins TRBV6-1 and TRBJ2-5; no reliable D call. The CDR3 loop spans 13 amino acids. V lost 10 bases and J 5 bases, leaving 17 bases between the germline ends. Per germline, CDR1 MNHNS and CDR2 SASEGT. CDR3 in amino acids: CAIRSLTQETQYF. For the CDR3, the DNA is TGTGCCATCCGTTCCTTAACCCAGGAGACCCAGTACTTC.

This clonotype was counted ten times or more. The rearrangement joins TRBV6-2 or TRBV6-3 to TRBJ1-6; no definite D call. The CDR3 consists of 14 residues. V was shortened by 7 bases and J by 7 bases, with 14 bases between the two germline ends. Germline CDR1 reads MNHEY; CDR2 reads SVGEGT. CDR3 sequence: CASTRLRANSPLHF. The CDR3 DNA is TGTGCCAGCACCAGACTACGGGCCAATTCACCCCTCCACTTT.

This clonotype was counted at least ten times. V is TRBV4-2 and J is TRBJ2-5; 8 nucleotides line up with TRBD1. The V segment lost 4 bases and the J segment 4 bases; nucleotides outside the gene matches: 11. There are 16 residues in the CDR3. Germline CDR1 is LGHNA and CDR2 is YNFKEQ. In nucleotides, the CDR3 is TGTGCCAGCAGCCCCCCCCGGACACAGGGGGGAGAGACCCAGTACTTC. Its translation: CASSPPRTQGGETQYF.

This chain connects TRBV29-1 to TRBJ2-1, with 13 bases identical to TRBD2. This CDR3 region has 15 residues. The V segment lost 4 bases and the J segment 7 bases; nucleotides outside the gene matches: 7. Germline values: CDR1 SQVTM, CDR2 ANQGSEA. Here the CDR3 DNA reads TGCAGCGTTGTGGGACTAGCGGGGCGTACGAATGAGCAGTTCTTC. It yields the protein CSVVGLAGRTNEQFF.

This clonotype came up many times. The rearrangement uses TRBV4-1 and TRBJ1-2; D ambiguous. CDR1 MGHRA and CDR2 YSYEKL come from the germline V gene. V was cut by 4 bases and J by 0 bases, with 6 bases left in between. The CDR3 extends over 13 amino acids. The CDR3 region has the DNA TGCGCCAGCAGCCTCGGAGCTAACTATGGCTACACCTTC. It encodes CASSLGANYGYTF.

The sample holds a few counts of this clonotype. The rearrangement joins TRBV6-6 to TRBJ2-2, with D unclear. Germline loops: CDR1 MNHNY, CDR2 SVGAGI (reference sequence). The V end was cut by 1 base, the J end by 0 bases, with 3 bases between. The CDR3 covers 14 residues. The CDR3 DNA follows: TGTGCCAGCAGTTACTATACGAACACCGGGGAGCTGTTTTTT. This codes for CASSYYTNTGELFF.

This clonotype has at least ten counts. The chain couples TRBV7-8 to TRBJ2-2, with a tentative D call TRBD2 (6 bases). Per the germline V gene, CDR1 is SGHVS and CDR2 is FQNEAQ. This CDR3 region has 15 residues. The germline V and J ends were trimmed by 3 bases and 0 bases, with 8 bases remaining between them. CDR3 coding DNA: TGTGCCAGCAGCTTCGGGGGTCCGAACACCGGGGAGCTGTTTTTT. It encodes CASSFGGPNTGELFF.

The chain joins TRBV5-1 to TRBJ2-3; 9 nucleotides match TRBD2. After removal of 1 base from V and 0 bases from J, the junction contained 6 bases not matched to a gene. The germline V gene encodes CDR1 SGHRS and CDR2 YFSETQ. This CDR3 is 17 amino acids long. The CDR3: CASSLSLAGISTDTQYF. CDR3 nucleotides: TGCGCCAGCAGCTTGTCCCTAGCGGGGATTAGCACAGATACGCAGTATTTT. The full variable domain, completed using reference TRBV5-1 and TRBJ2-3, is KAGVTQTPRYLIKTRGQQVTLSCSPISGHRSVSWYQQTPGQGLQFLFEYFSETQRNKGNFPGRFSGRQFSNSRSEMNVSTLELGDSALYLCASSLSLAGISTDTQYFGPGTRLTVL.

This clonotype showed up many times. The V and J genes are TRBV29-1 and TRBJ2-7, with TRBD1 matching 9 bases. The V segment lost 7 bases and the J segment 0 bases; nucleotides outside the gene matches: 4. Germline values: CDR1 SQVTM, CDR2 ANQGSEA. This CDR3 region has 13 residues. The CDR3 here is CSGGQGPSYEQYF. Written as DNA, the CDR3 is TGCAGCGGCGGACAGGGGCCCTCCTACGAGCAGTACTTC.

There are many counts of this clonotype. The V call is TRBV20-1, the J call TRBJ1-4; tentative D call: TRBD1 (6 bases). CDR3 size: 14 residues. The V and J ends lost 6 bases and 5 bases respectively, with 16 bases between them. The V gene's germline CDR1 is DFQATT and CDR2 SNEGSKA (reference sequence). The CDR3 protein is CSAQSPQGNEKLFF. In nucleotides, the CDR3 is TGCAGTGCGCAATCACCCCAGGGGAATGAAAAACTGTTTTTT.

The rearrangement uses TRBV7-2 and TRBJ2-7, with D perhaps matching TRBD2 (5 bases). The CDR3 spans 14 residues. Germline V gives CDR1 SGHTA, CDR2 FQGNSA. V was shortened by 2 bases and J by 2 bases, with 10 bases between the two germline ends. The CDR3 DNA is TGTGCCAGCAGCTTAAACTCCGGGGCCTACGAGCAGTACTTC. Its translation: CASSLNSGAYEQYF.

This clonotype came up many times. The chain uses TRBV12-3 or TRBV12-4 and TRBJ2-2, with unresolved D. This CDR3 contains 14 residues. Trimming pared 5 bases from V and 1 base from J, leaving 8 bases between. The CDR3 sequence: CASSKDLNTGELFF. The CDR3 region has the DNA TGTGCCAGCAGTAAGGACCTGAACACCGGGGAGCTGTTTTTT.

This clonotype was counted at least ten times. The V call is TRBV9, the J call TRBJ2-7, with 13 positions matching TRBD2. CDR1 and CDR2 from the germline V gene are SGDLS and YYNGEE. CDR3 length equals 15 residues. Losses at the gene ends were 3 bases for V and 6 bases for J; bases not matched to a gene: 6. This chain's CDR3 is CASSAGLAGRAEQYF. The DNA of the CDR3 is TGTGCCAGCAGCGCGGGACTAGCGGGGAGGGCCGAGCAGTACTTC.

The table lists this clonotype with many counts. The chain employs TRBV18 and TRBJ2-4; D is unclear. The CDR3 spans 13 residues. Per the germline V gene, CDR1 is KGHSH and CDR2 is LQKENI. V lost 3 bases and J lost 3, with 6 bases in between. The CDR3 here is CASSPGFKNIQYF. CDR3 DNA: TGTGCCAGCTCACCGGGATTCAAAAACATTCAGTACTTC.

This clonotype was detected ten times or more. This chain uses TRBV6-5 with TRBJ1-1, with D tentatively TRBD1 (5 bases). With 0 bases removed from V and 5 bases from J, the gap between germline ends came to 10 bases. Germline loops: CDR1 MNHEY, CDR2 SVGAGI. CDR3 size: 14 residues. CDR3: CASSYSGGRTEAFF. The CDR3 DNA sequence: TGTGCCAGCAGTTACTCGGGGGGAAGGACTGAAGCTTTCTTT.